The clone carrying this T cell receptor beta chain was seen more than once but under ten times. Its target is not known. The sample comes from a study of response to subunit inactivated influenza vaccine. The study, taken as a whole, reports: The authors offered the suggestion that each seasonal influenza vaccination recruits few new T cells.

TCRdb reprocessed the RT-PCR reads via MiXCR and lists one record per CDR3 protein. Of hundreds of thousands of distinct CDR3 sequences listed, about 10% are singletons. CDR3 length: 13 amino acids. Germline V lookup: CDR1 LNHDA, CDR2 SQIVND (reference sequence). The ends lost 5 bases at V and 6 bases at J; junction bases unmatched: 4. The receptor was isolated from a man aged 45-65 years who received an inactivated influenza vaccine. The material was PBMCs from blood, obtained on the day of vaccination. This chain connects TRBV19 to TRBJ2-1, with 7 bases that match TRBD2. Here the CDR3 DNA reads TGTGCCAGTAGTGCGGGAGTCGGCAATGAGCAGTTCTTC. This sequence encodes CASSAGVGNEQFF.